Reported below is one T cell receptor (beta chain). The sample originates from a study of preoperative IRX-2 immunotherapy in early breast cancer. V shed 4 bases and J 6 bases; nucleotides not matched to a gene: 3. The length of the CDR3 is 14 residues. Looked up from germline, CDR1 is SGHNT and CDR2 is YENEEA. As for treatment: preoperative locoregional IRX-2 cytokine immunotherapy. Preoperative locoregional IRX-2 cytokine immunotherapy was tested in the phase Ib source study. Libraries were prepared by immunoSEQ multiplex PCR; TCRdb keeps only in-frame clonotypes and omits some of them. Of about 2,700 clones in the sample, about 75% are singletons; the top ten hold about 12%.

The sequenced sample was tumor tissue, obtained before IRX-2 immunotherapy. The chain carries TRBV11-3 and TRBJ2-5; 12 bases are shared with TRBD1. This clonotype originated in a human donor with breast cancer. Here the CDR3 DNA reads TGTGCCAGCAGCTGGGACAGGGGGCGGAAGACCCAGTACTTC. Its translation: CASSWDRGRKTQYF. Full variable domain (missing parts from reference TRBV11-3 and TRBJ2-5): EAGVVQSPRYKIIEKKQPVAFWCNPISGHNTLYWYLQNLGQGPELLIRYENEEAVDDSQLPKDRFSAERLKGVDSTLKIQPAELGDSAVYLCASSWDRGRKTQYFGPGTRLLVL.